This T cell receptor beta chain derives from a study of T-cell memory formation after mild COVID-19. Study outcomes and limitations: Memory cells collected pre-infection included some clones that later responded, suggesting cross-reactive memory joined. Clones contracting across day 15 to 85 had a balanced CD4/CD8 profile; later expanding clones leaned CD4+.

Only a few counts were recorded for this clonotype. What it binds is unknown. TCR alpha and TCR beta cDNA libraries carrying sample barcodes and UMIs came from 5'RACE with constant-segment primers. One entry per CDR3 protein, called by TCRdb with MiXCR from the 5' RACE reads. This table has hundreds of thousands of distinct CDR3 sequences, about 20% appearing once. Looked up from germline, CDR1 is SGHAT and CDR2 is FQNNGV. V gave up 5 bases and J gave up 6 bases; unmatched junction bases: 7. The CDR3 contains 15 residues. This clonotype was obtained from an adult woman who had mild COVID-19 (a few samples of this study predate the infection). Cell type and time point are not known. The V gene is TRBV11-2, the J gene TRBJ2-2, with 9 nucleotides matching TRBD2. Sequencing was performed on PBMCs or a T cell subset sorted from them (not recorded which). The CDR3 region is CASSQGLAPAGELFF. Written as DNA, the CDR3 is TGTGCCAGCAGCCAGGGACTAGCCCCGGCCGGGGAGCTGTTTTTT.